The rows below give T cell receptor beta chains drawn from one sample of a study of OX40 agonist ivuxolimab in advanced cancers. Assay used: immunoSEQ multiplex PCR; TCRdb lists only in-frame clones, some missing. The table has tens of thousands of clones, approximately 84% seen once. The sequences come from CD4+ or CD8+ T cells sorted from blood, collected in a trial of the OX40 agonist ivuxolimab. The receptors here all came from an adult with an advanced solid tumor such as melanoma, head and neck, liver or kidney cancer. The CDR3 runs from the conserved cysteine through the conserved F or W. A D gene is named only where the DNA matches it firmly. Clone size, where shown, is once, few, many, or a class for clones that have expanded.

>.|TRBV19|.|TRBJ2-1
TGTGCCAGTAGTATAGAGAGCACTCAGCTACTATACAATGAGCAGTTCTTC
CASSIESTQLLYNEQFF
>.|TRBV5-6|.|TRBJ1-3
TGTGCCAGCAGCTTCCAGGGATGGACCATATATTTT
CASSFQGWTIYF
>TRBD1|TRBV4-1|large|TRBJ1-2
TGCGCCAGCAGCCAAGATGTCGGGACAGGGGGCGCGGCTGGCTACACCTTC
CASSQDVGTGGAAGYTF
>TRBD2|TRBV7-2|.|TRBJ2-5
TGTGCCAGCAGTTTACCGGGACTAGCGGGGGGAGGTGAGACCCAGTACTTC
CASSLPGLAGGGETQYF
>TRBD2|TRBV28|.|TRBJ2-3
TGTGCCAGCGAATTAGCGGGAGCCACAGATACGCAGTATTTT
CASELAGATDTQYF
>TRBD1|TRBV2|few|TRBJ2-5
TGTGCCAGCAGTGGACAGGGGAGATTGGAGACCCAGTACTTC
CASSGQGRLETQYF
>.|TRBV2|.|TRBJ2-4
TGTGCCAGCAGTGAAGTTGTGCAAGCCAAAAACATTCAGTACTTC
CASSEVVQAKNIQYF
>.|TRBV2|once|TRBJ1-1
TGTGCCAGCAGTGAGTACAGGGCCACTGAAGCTTTCTTT
CASSEYRATEAFF
>.|TRBV19|.|TRBJ1-2
TGTGCCAGTAGTATAGGACCATCCGACTATGGCTACACCTTC
CASSIGPSDYGYTF
>.|TRBV10-3|.|TRBJ1-4
TGTGCCATCAATTGGCCGGGTCGTGGCACTAATGAAAAACTGTTTTTT
CAINWPGRGTNEKLFF
>.|TRBV25-1|.|TRBJ2-7
TGTGCCAGCAGTCAAGGGGCAGGGAACGAGCAGTACTTC
CASSQGAGNEQYF
>.|TRBV19|.|TRBJ1-6
TGTGCCAGTAGTATAGGGGTGTCGAATTCACCCCTCCACTTT
CASSIGVSNSPLHF
>.|TRBV2|.|TRBJ2-7
TGTGCCAGCAGCTCAGGGGTTGACGAGCAGTACTTC
CASSSGVDEQYF
>TRBD2|TRBV9|medium-sized|TRBJ2-1
TGTGCCAGCAGCGTAGGAGGACTAGCGAGGGATGAGCAGTTCTTC
CASSVGGLARDEQFF
>TRBD2|TRBV9|.|TRBJ2-2
TGTGCCAGCGGGGCGGGGACTAGCGGGAGCGGGGAGCTGTTTTTT
CASGAGTSGSGELFF
>.|TRBV6-5|.|TRBJ1-2
TGTGCCAGCAGTTACTCGGGCGGGGGCATTGGCTACACCTTC
CASSYSGGGIGYTF
>.|TRBV7-6|.|TRBJ2-7
TGTGCCAGCAGCCCAGGGGTTTGGCTAGCTTTTTGTTTGGAGCAGTACTTC
CASSPGVWLAFCLEQYF
>.|TRBV6-5|.|TRBJ1-6
TGTGCCAGCCTCAGGGATTATAATTCACCCCTCCACTTT
CASLRDYNSPLHF
>.|TRBV2|once|TRBJ2-5
TGTGCCAGCAGTGAAGCGCGGGGAGTAATCGGGAAAGAGACCCAGTACTTC
CASSEARGVIGKETQYF
>.|TRBV5-6|.|TRBJ1-2
TGTGCCAGCAGCTTGGTTAGGGGGACTTATGGCTACACCTTC
CASSLVRGTYGYTF
>.|TRBV7-9|.|TRBJ1-2
TGCGCCAGCAGCGGGCTGGCAGGGTTCACCTTC
CASSGLAGFTF
>.|TRBV19|.|TRBJ1-2
TGTGCCAGTAGTATAACGCGGGGTATTAGCTATGGCTACACCTTC
CASSITRGISYGYTF
>.|TRBV2|.|TRBJ2-7
TGTGCCAGCAGTGAAGGGTTCTCCTACGAGCAGTACTTC
CASSEGFSYEQYF
>.|TRBV7-9|.|TRBJ2-1
TGTGCCAGCAGCTCTATCGGGGCAGACCACAATGAGCAGTTCTTC
CASSSIGADHNEQFF
>TRBD1|TRBV5-6|.|TRBJ1-5
TGTGCCAGCAGCTTGGCCGGCAGGGGGTTGAATCAGCCCCAGCATTTT
CASSLAGRGLNQPQHF
>.|TRBV7-2|once|TRBJ2-7
TGTGCCAGCAGCTTTTCACAGGACTACGAGCAGTACTTC
CASSFSQDYEQYF
>TRBD1|TRBV9|.|TRBJ2-6
TGTGCCAGCCCCCCAGACCGGGACAGGAGCTCTGGGGCCAACGTCCTGACTTTC
CASPPDRDRSSGANVLTF
>.|TRBV5-5|.|TRBJ2-6
TGTGCCAGCAGAAGGACAGACTCTGGGGCCAACGTCCTGACTTTC
CASRRTDSGANVLTF
>.|TRBV4-3|.|TRBJ2-5
TGCGCCAGCAGCCAAGATTCAGCGGTGGGGGGTGAGACCCAGTACTTC
CASSQDSAVGGETQYF
>TRBD2|TRBV13|.|TRBJ2-7
TGTGCCAGCAGGGTGGGGGGGGGAGAGCAGTACTTC
CASRVGGGEQYF
>.|TRBV5-1|.|TRBJ2-1
TGCGCCAGCAGCTTCGGAGGGGGCCCCTACAATGAGCAGTTCTTC
CASSFGGGPYNEQFF
>.|TRBV3-2|.|TRBJ2-5
TGTGCCAGCAGCCCCGGCTACTTC
CASSPGYF
>.|TRBV9|.|TRBJ2-3
TGTGCCAGCAGCGCCGTGGGATTCCTGGCAGATACGCAGTATTTT
CASSAVGFLADTQYF
>TRBD2|TRBV7-9|few|TRBJ2-5
TGTGCCAGCAGCAACCCAACACTAGCGGAATACCAAGAGACCCAGTACTTC
CASSNPTLAEYQETQYF
>.|TRBV16|once|TRBJ1-2
TGTGCCAGCAGCCAATGGTTGGCCCCTGATAACTATGGCTACACCTTC
CASSQWLAPDNYGYTF
>.|TRBV7-9|once|TRBJ1-1
TGTGCCAGCAGTTCAGGAGGGGGCACTGAAGCTTTCTTT
CASSSGGGTEAFF
>.|TRBV19|.|TRBJ2-7
TGTGCCAGTAGTATAGGGTACGGCGGCTCCTACGAGCAGTACTTC
CASSIGYGGSYEQYF
>.|TRBV2|.|TRBJ2-7
TGTGCCAGCAGTGAAGCGAAATACTCGCAAGCGTGGGGCCCCTACGAGCAGTACTTC
CASSEAKYSQAWGPYEQYF
>TRBD2|TRBV9|once|TRBJ2-7
TGTGCCAGCAGCGTAGAGGGCGGGGGCTACGAGCAGTACTTC
CASSVEGGGYEQYF
>TRBD1|TRBV10-3|.|TRBJ2-7
TGTGCCATCAAACCAGCAGGGACAGACGAGCAGTACTTC
CAIKPAGTDEQYF
>.|TRBV28|.|TRBJ2-3
TGTGCCAGCAGTTCCACCTACCTTAGGGAGGCCAACACAGATACGCAGTATTTT
CASSSTYLREANTDTQYF
>.|TRBV10-3|.|TRBJ1-1
TGTGCCATCAGTGAGACGACAGGGAACACTGAAGCTTTCTTT
CAISETTGNTEAFF
>.|TRBV13|.|TRBJ2-7
TGTGCCAGCAGCTTTGTGGGAATCTCCTACGAGCAGTACTTC
CASSFVGISYEQYF
>.|TRBV9|.|TRBJ2-1
TGTGCCAGCAGCACCAGACCATACAATGAGCAGTTCTTC
CASSTRPYNEQFF
>.|TRBV11-3|once|TRBJ1-3
TGTGCCAGCAGCTTAGAACTACCGACAGTCTCTGGAAACACCATATATTTT
CASSLELPTVSGNTIYF
>.|TRBV6-4|.|TRBJ2-3
TGTGCCAGCAGTCGGCGGGGCGTCACAGATACGCAGTATTTT
CASSRRGVTDTQYF
>.|TRBV6-5|.|TRBJ2-1
TGTGCCAGCAGCCATAGGCCCCTGAACGCTAATGAGCAGTTCTTC
CASSHRPLNANEQFF
>.|TRBV27|.|TRBJ2-1
TGTGCCAGCAGTTTCCCAGGGAACCTGAATGAGCAGTTCTTC
CASSFPGNLNEQFF
>.|TRBV7-6|.|TRBJ2-7
TGTGCCAGCAGTCGAGGCGGGATCTCCTACGAGCAGTACTTC
CASSRGGISYEQYF
>TRBD2|TRBV5-8|.|TRBJ2-7
TGTGCCAGCAGCTGGATAGCGGGAGCTGCCTACGAGCAGTACTTC
CASSWIAGAAYEQYF
>.|TRBV13|.|TRBJ2-7
TGTGCCAGCAGCCAAGGAAGGCAGGCCTTCTACGAGCAGTACTTC
CASSQGRQAFYEQYF
>TRBD2|TRBV9|.|TRBJ2-1
TGTGCCAGCAGCGTAGGAGCTAGCGGGGGGGCAAGTAATGAGCAGTTCTTC
CASSVGASGGASNEQFF
>.|TRBV9|few|TRBJ1-4
TGTGCCAGCAGCCGTGGTGAAAAACTGTTTTTT
CASSRGEKLFF
>TRBD1|TRBV7-6|.|TRBJ1-1
TGTGCCAGCAGCGCACAGGGGTGGACTGAAGCTTTCTTT
CASSAQGWTEAFF